The next 14 T cell receptor beta chains were all read from a single sample in a study of cytomegalovirus exposure and HLA in healthy donors. With 60 Vbeta and 13 Jbeta primers, the PCR was carried out. This table comes from immunoSEQ multiplex PCR, and its TCRdb copy is limited to in-frame clones, with some not included. Seen here are roughly 120,000 clones, 75% to 80% observed once, and the top ten hold 3.6%. The sequenced sample was PBMCs. Every receptor here comes from a man aged 40-49 years in good health and CMV-seronegative.

This rearrangement joins TRBV4-3 to TRBJ2-5, with 11 positions matching TRBD2. From germline, CDR1 is LGHNA and CDR2 YSLEER. The CDR3 is 15 amino acids. Unmatched junction bases numbered 0, after V lost 0 bases and J lost 3 bases. The CDR3 loop is CASSQELAGEETQYF. CDR3 nucleotides: TGCGCCAGCAGCCAAGAACTAGCGGGGGAAGAGACCCAGTACTTC.

The J gene is TRBJ1-6, the V gene TRBV6-6; D uncertain. Looked up from germline, CDR1 is MNHNY and CDR2 is SVGAGI (reference sequence). Trimming stripped 6 bases from V and 8 bases from J, with 5 bases between. The CDR3 covers 11 residues. The CDR3 loop reads CASSNDSPLHF. Here the CDR3 DNA reads TGTGCCAGCAGCAATGATTCACCCCTCCACTTT.

V is TRBV7-2 and J is TRBJ2-7; 8 bases fit TRBD1. Germline V gives CDR1 SGHTA, CDR2 FQGNSA. V lost 5 bases, J lost 4 bases, and 7 bases stayed unmatched. The length of the CDR3 is 14 residues. CDR3 nucleotide sequence: TGTGCCAGCAGCGCTCCCGACAGGGGATACGAGCAGTACTTC. This encodes CASSAPDRGYEQYF.

There are a few counts of this clone. The chain uses TRBV7-2 and TRBJ1-5; D ambiguous. Trimming left V 3 bases short and J 4 bases short, with 13 bases between. This CDR3 contains 15 residues. Germline assignment: CDR1 SGHTA and CDR2 FQGNSA. CDR3 amino acids: CASSLGPSNNQPQHF. The DNA for the CDR3 is TGTGCCAGCAGCTTGGGTCCTAGCAATAATCAGCCCCAGCATTTT.

The rearrangement uses TRBV6-1 and TRBJ1-1; D call uncertain. There are 15 residues in the CDR3. The V and J ends lost 5 bases and 3 bases respectively, with 16 bases between them. Germline CDR1 is MNHNS and CDR2 is SASEGT. CDR3 coding DNA: TGTGCCAGCAGTTTGGTGTCCGGGGTATACACTGAAGCTTTCTTT. This translates into CASSLVSGVYTEAFF.

The chain employs TRBV27 and TRBJ1-5, with D maybe TRBD1 (5 bases). Germline values: CDR1 MNHEY, CDR2 SMNVEV (reference sequence). V lost 6 bases, J lost 6 bases, and 12 bases lay in between. The CDR3 contains 13 residues. CDR3 protein: CASRPGSGQPQHF. In DNA, the CDR3 is TGTGCCAGCAGGCCAGGGTCGGGTCAGCCCCAGCATTTT.

The DNA for the CDR3 is TGTGCCAGCAGCGGTAGAGTCAATGAGCAGTTCTTC. This codes for CASSGRVNEQFF. The chain employs TRBV7-2 and TRBJ2-1; D is ambiguous. V was clipped by 5 bases and J by 6 bases, with 8 bases between them. CDR1 and CDR2 (germline): SGHTA, FQGNSA. CDR3 length: 12 residues.

V gene TRBV2 combines with J gene TRBJ1-1, with D possibly matching TRBD1 (5 bases). There are 15 residues in the CDR3. Germline values: CDR1 SNHLY, CDR2 FYNNEI. Trimming cost V 0 bases and J 5 bases, with 13 bases left between them. In DNA form, the CDR3 reads TGTGCCAGCAGTGAAGCGTGGGGGGGGGAAACTGAAGCTTTCTTT. Its protein product is CASSEAWGGETEAFF.

V gene TRBV9 combines with J gene TRBJ1-1; D is undetermined. V was shortened by 0 bases and J by 3 bases, with 6 bases between the two germline ends. This CDR3 is 13 amino acids long. Germline V gene data show CDR1 as SGDLS and CDR2 as YYNGEE. The CDR3 spells CASSVESHTEAFF. The CDR3 coding sequence is TGTGCCAGCAGCGTAGAGAGCCACACTGAAGCTTTCTTT.

The V call is TRBV15, the J call TRBJ1-5; D is possibly TRBD1 (6 bases). The V gene lost 5 bases and the J gene lost 5 bases, with 16 bases spanning the gap. The CDR3 is 15 residues long. Germline loops: CDR1 LNHNV, CDR2 YYDKDF (reference sequence). This chain's CDR3 is CATSGETGGYQPQHF. The DNA of the CDR3 is TGTGCCACCAGCGGGGAGACAGGCGGGTATCAGCCCCAGCATTTT.

This clone has more than one count but fewer than ten. The chain carries TRBV7-2 and TRBJ2-5; TRBD1 agrees at 7 bases. The length of the CDR3 is 13 residues. The germline CDR1 and CDR2 sequences are SGHTA and FQGNSA. J lost 4 bases, V lost 7 bases, and 6 bases had no gene match. CDR3 nucleotide sequence: TGTGCCAGCATCGGACAGGTACCAGAGACCCAGTACTTC. It encodes CASIGQVPETQYF.

The chain recombines TRBV4-3 with TRBJ2-1; 15 bases map to TRBD2. This CDR3 comprises 20 residues. Trimming at V came to 0 bases and at J to 5 bases, leaving 11 bases not matched to a gene. The germline gives CDR1 LGHNA, CDR2 YSLEER. The CDR3: CASSQDLEGLAGGPHNEQFF. For the CDR3, the DNA is TGCGCCAGCAGCCAAGATCTCGAAGGACTAGCGGGGGGGCCTCACAATGAGCAGTTCTTC.

In this sample, this clone turned up a few times. The V gene is TRBV5-1, the J gene TRBJ1-1; D is possibly TRBD1 (6 bases). Germline CDR1 reads SGHRS; CDR2 reads YFSETQ. The CDR3 runs 16 residues. V was shortened by 1 base and J by 5 bases, with 18 bases between the two germline ends. The CDR3 loop reads CASSLNTGIGRTEAFF. CDR3 DNA sequence: TGCGCCAGCAGCTTGAATACAGGGATTGGTAGAACTGAAGCTTTCTTT.

The chain combines TRBV7-8 with TRBJ2-7; D ambiguous. The V end was cut by 2 bases, the J end by 4 bases, with 6 bases between. Germline V gives CDR1 SGHVS, CDR2 FQNEAQ. This CDR3 region has 12 residues. CDR3 sequence: CASSLSVYEQYF. The CDR3 DNA follows: TGTGCCAGCAGCTTATCAGTTTACGAGCAGTACTTC.